Included here is one T cell receptor (beta chain) sequence, with context. Its cognate antigen has yet to be identified. Base qualities are missing; no much larger clone stands one base away. For repertoire sequencing, TCR beta CDR3 regions were amplified from RNA transcripts. A first-round RT-PCR used HTBI primers with the Qiagen OneStep RT-PCR kit, followed by a second-round multiplex PCR, size selection and purification. Sequencing of the libraries was carried out on an Illumina HiSeq2000 in paired-end mode with 100 bp reads. Per the authors' processing: SOAPnuke was used to process the reads, throwing out any read that had adapters, had uncalled bases, had a mean Phred below 15, or lacked an exact constant-primer or identifier match. High-quality paired reads were merged with COPE v1.2.5. Clonotypes were defined as unique nucleotide sequences and were aligned to IMGT TRB V, D and J references using MiTCR v1.1. Analysis was restricted to V-J combinations with a frequency above 0.0001, which covered roughly 99% of repertoires. For each V-J combination, a TCR clonal expansion and chaos score was defined as the ratio of F50 clonal expansion to chaos observed in the TCRdist matrix. Welch's t-statistics and random forest were used to reduce features to approximately 13 V-J combinations, which were fed into a naive Bayes classifier. Thyroid-blood repertoire similarity was quantified with the Morisita-Horn index. TCRdb handled the public reads itself, with Q25 trimming in fastp and clone calling in MiXCR, and kept productive beta chains. CDR3 protein sequences are deduplicated, and each keeps its most common genes and DNA. TCRdb, rather than the study authors, made the V and J calls. This sample lists about 480,000 distinct CDR3 sequences; about 15% were detected once. The top ten clones comprise about 9.4% of the sample.

Patients with ophthalmopathy had moderately to severely active disease, with a Clinical Activity Score of 3 or more, a NOSPECS grade of 4 or more, and a disease duration of less than 3 months. Patients with other autoimmune diseases, uncontrolled infections, pregnancy or lactation were excluded. Diagnosis was based on clinical symptoms, serum thyroxine, TRAb, thyroid ultrasound and orbital computed tomography. PBMCs were isolated from about 10 ml of fresh peripheral blood by Ficoll-Paque density gradient centrifugation. Trizol reagent was used to extract the total RNA, and its quality was then checked on an Agilent 2100 Bioanalyzer. The record originates from a study of Graves' ophthalmopathy and Graves' hyperthyroidism (dated by TCRdb to 2016 to 2019). Notes on the research overall: Peripheral blood was collected at initial diagnosis, prior to any treatment. The approximately 95 discovery patients were divided at random into training and test sets in a 7:3 ratio. To explore V-J signatures that separate ophthalmopathy from hyperthyroidism, a discovery set of around 97 patients was enrolled, consisting of under 50 with ophthalmopathy and 57 with stable hyperthyroidism. In about 6 hyperthyroidism patients, the T-cell repertoire of thyroid tissue was compared with the T-cell repertoire of blood. For independent validation, a separate cohort was made up of 18 hyperthyroidism patients plus 17 patients who later progressed from hyperthyroidism to ophthalmopathy. TCR beta repertoire signatures were used to distinguish Graves' ophthalmopathy from Graves' hyperthyroidism and to predict progression to ophthalmopathy. Following sampling, methimazole starting at 30 mg daily was administered to hyperthyroidism patients, and high-dose intravenous methylprednisolone was administered to ophthalmopathy patients. In total, approximately 130 blood samples were TCR-sequenced: under 45 ophthalmopathy, approximately 80 hyperthyroidism and some 17 hyperthyroidism-to-ophthalmopathy patients. Overall study outcomes, separate from this receptor: Ophthalmopathy was separated from stable hyperthyroidism by the 13-signature model with just under 90% sensitivity and around 81% specificity in cross-validation and with 80%/75% in the test set. Most of the expanded thyroid clonotypes with a frequency above 0.001 were also detected in blood, and it was suggested that the thyroid immune response may be reflected by blood repertoires. Sample size was not statistically predetermined, and group allocation was not concealed from the investigators. In validation, the model predicted ophthalmopathy progression with about 70% sensitivity and about 73% specificity; more than ten predicted patients were CT-confirmed with GO in a median of approximately 6.5 months.

From the cysteine through the phenylalanine, the CDR3 covers 15 amino acids. Just CDR3 DNA is preserved here, 45 bases in frame from base 1. Here V drops 4 bases and J drops 3 bases, and the junction holds 9 bases not matched to any gene. As encoded in the germline V gene (reference sequence), CDR1 is DFQATT while CDR2 is SNEGSKA. The origin of this receptor is a woman aged 25-40 years with Graves' ophthalmopathy. Donor details come from another sample of the same person, matched by shared clones. Sequencing was carried out using blood. The V and J segments used are TRBV20-1 and TRBJ2-7; 10 bases in between match TRBD2. The DNA is TGCAGTGCTACCCCTAGGGTAGCGGGGGGCTACGAGCAGTACTTC. It is translated as CSATPRVAGGYEQYF.